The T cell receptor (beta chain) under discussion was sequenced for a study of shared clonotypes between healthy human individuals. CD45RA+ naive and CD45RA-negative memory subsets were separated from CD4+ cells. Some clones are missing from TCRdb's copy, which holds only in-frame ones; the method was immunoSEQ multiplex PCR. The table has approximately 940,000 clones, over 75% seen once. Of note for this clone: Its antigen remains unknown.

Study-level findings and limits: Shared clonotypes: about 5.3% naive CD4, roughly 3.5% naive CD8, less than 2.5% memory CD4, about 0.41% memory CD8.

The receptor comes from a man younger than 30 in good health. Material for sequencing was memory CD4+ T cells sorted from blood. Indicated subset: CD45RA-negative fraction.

This CDR3 is CASSSPGGQGNSPLHF. CDR3 nucleotide sequence: TGTGCCAGCAGCTCCCCCGGGGGTCAGGGGAATTCACCCCTCCACTTT. This chain uses TRBV7-2 with TRBJ1-6, with D maybe TRBD1 (6 bases). Trimming took off 4 bases at V and 7 bases at J, with 17 bases between the two ends. The germline V gene encodes CDR1 SGHTA and CDR2 FQGNSA. This CDR3 comprises 16 residues.